This is a list of T cell receptor beta chains from one sample in a study of human T cells and chemical hapten exposure. TCRdb redid the calling of the RACE reads with MiXCR, one entry per CDR3 protein. The table lists tens of thousands of distinct CDR3 sequences, roughly 9.8% of them singletons. This sample comprised whole blood, obtained in connection with sensitization to the hapten diphenylcyclopropenone (DPC). These receptors were obtained from a woman in her fifties or sixties with alopecia areata. Some clones in this sample may be carry-over from other donors' samples. The conserved cysteine and the conserved F or W are not part of the CDR3 here. Each record gives: V gene, CDR3 length, J gene, CDR3 protein.

v_call: TRBV20-1; cdr3_length: 13; j_call: TRBJ2-7; cdr3_aa: SARVLAGVPYEQY
v_call: TRBV21-1; cdr3_length: 13; j_call: TRBJ2-2; cdr3_aa: ASRKRQGDAGELF
v_call: TRBV7-8; cdr3_length: 11; j_call: TRBJ1-1; cdr3_aa: ASSSRRDTEAF
v_call: TRBV3-1; cdr3_length: 18; j_call: TRBJ2-1; cdr3_aa: ASSQDLLAASSAAYNEQF
v_call: TRBV9; cdr3_length: 13; j_call: TRBJ1-5; cdr3_aa: ASSVQGGSNQPQH
v_call: TRBV20-1; cdr3_length: 13; j_call: TRBJ1-5; cdr3_aa: SAGLQGTSNQPQH
v_call: TRBV29-1; cdr3_length: 14; j_call: TRBJ1-1; cdr3_aa: SVEDLVKGGNTEAF
v_call: TRBV7-2; cdr3_length: 12; j_call: TRBJ2-1; cdr3_aa: ASTPAVSYNEQF
v_call: TRBV5-1; cdr3_length: 11; j_call: TRBJ1-5; cdr3_aa: ASSLGINQPQH
v_call: TRBV5-1; cdr3_length: 13; j_call: TRBJ2-1; cdr3_aa: ASSLGQGPYNEQF
v_call: TRBV5-6; cdr3_length: 12; j_call: TRBJ2-1; cdr3_aa: ASSWDPTYNEQF
v_call: TRBV11-2; cdr3_length: 13; j_call: TRBJ2-2; cdr3_aa: ASSSSRDDTGELF
v_call: TRBV19; cdr3_length: 14; j_call: TRBJ1-5; cdr3_aa: ASSIDQGSSNQPQH
v_call: TRBV19; cdr3_length: 14; j_call: TRBJ2-3; cdr3_aa: ASSIGTSGHTDTQY
v_call: TRBV5-1; cdr3_length: 15; j_call: TRBJ2-7; cdr3_aa: ASRLLPTSGKSYEQY
v_call: TRBV7-9; cdr3_length: 13; j_call: TRBJ2-3; cdr3_aa: ASSGGTGTTDTQY
v_call: TRBV28; cdr3_length: 12; j_call: TRBJ1-1; cdr3_aa: ASSLGRVNTEAF
v_call: TRBV7-3; cdr3_length: 14; j_call: TRBJ2-1; cdr3_aa: ASSPQTSGASREQF
v_call: TRBV12-3/TRBV12-4; cdr3_length: 11; j_call: TRBJ2-5; cdr3_aa: ASSRFRAETQY
v_call: TRBV11-1; cdr3_length: 12; j_call: TRBJ2-5; cdr3_aa: ASSRDTVGETQY
v_call: TRBV15; cdr3_length: 13; j_call: TRBJ1-3; cdr3_aa: ATSRDIYSGNTIY
v_call: TRBV7-8; cdr3_length: 14; j_call: TRBJ2-2; cdr3_aa: ASSSRGDANTGELF
v_call: TRBV7-2; cdr3_length: 13; j_call: TRBJ1-3; cdr3_aa: ASSKGQGFGNTIY
v_call: TRBV20-1; cdr3_length: 11; j_call: TRBJ2-1; cdr3_aa: SARAPGNNEQF
v_call: TRBV18; cdr3_length: 13; j_call: TRBJ1-1; cdr3_aa: ASSLDRGLATEAF
v_call: TRBV28; cdr3_length: 10; j_call: TRBJ2-7; cdr3_aa: ASSLGTYEQY
v_call: TRBV30; cdr3_length: 9; j_call: TRBJ1-1; cdr3_aa: AKDRDTEAF
v_call: TRBV6-6; cdr3_length: 13; j_call: TRBJ2-3; cdr3_aa: ASTATGISTDTQY
v_call: TRBV29-1; cdr3_length: 12; j_call: TRBJ2-3; cdr3_aa: SVREVAGRDTQY
v_call: TRBV18; cdr3_length: 14; j_call: TRBJ2-2; cdr3_aa: ASSSLLAGGAGELF
v_call: TRBV5-1; cdr3_length: 12; j_call: TRBJ2-7; cdr3_aa: ASSLVRGPYEQY
v_call: TRBV15; cdr3_length: 15; j_call: TRBJ2-1; cdr3_aa: ATSREEAGASHNEQF
v_call: TRBV7-2; cdr3_length: 10; j_call: TRBJ2-5; cdr3_aa: ASSFSRETQY
v_call: TRBV21-1; cdr3_length: 16; j_call: TRBJ2-1; cdr3_aa: ASSNPWSATGTYNEQF
v_call: TRBV5-1; cdr3_length: 15; j_call: TRBJ2-3; cdr3_aa: ASSQNKGTVSTDTQY
v_call: TRBV11-1; cdr3_length: 10; j_call: TRBJ2-7; cdr3_aa: ASSPAIGEQY
v_call: TRBV7-2; cdr3_length: 12; j_call: TRBJ2-5; cdr3_aa: ASGLGGGQETQY
v_call: TRBV5-5; cdr3_length: 13; j_call: TRBJ2-1; cdr3_aa: ASSLGQGFYNEQF
v_call: TRBV12-5; cdr3_length: 13; j_call: TRBJ1-6; cdr3_aa: ASGLVLRKWSPLH
v_call: TRBV20-1; cdr3_length: 11; j_call: TRBJ1-2; cdr3_aa: SASPTGAEGYT
v_call: TRBV7-3; cdr3_length: 11; j_call: TRBJ1-1; cdr3_aa: ASSLQMNTEAF
v_call: TRBV11-2; cdr3_length: 17; j_call: TRBJ2-7; cdr3_aa: ASSLDFDFVGGGTYEQY
v_call: TRBV2; cdr3_length: 11; j_call: TRBJ2-1; cdr3_aa: ASRGDRANEQF
v_call: TRBV6-6; cdr3_length: 12; j_call: TRBJ1-5; cdr3_aa: ASSGKYSNQPQH
v_call: TRBV27; cdr3_length: 17; j_call: TRBJ2-6; cdr3_aa: ASSRYGGPSSSGANVLT
v_call: TRBV5-1; cdr3_length: 13; j_call: TRBJ2-5; cdr3_aa: ASSLVLGTKETQY
v_call: TRBV7-6; cdr3_length: 14; j_call: TRBJ2-1; cdr3_aa: ASSLAATGGWNEQF
v_call: TRBV4-2; cdr3_length: 16; j_call: TRBJ2-7; cdr3_aa: ASSQEEGWGSTPYEQY
v_call: TRBV14; cdr3_length: 12; j_call: TRBJ1-6; cdr3_aa: ASSQEVYNSPLH
v_call: TRBV6-6; cdr3_length: 9; j_call: TRBJ1-1; cdr3_aa: ASSWATEAF
v_call: TRBV12-3/TRBV12-4; cdr3_length: 13; j_call: TRBJ2-6; cdr3_aa: ASTISGSGANVLT
v_call: TRBV5-4; cdr3_length: 12; j_call: TRBJ1-1; cdr3_aa: ASSSREGYTEAF
v_call: TRBV28; cdr3_length: 11; j_call: TRBJ2-4; cdr3_aa: ASSLWAKNIQY
v_call: TRBV7-8; cdr3_length: 13; j_call: TRBJ1-6; cdr3_aa: ASSLVGAYNSPLH
v_call: TRBV7-8; cdr3_length: 17; j_call: TRBJ2-1; cdr3_aa: ASSLPTSGGANSYNEQF
v_call: TRBV25-1; cdr3_length: 13; j_call: TRBJ1-2; cdr3_aa: ASSDAEHRSYGYT
v_call: TRBV10-2; cdr3_length: 12; j_call: TRBJ2-7; cdr3_aa: ASSLAGGPRERY
v_call: TRBV12-3/TRBV12-4; cdr3_length: 12; j_call: TRBJ2-5; cdr3_aa: ASSRRQGRETQY
v_call: TRBV18; cdr3_length: 12; j_call: TRBJ1-5; cdr3_aa: ASSPGRVGQPQH